The sequence of this T cell receptor (beta chain) was determined in a study of cytomegalovirus exposure and HLA in healthy donors (dated by TCRdb to the late 2010s). For the wider study: According to an earlier analysis of several hundred of the donors, some 170 million T cells yielded 117 million unique TCR beta sequences and approximately 280 Gb of sequence data. About 330 gigabases of sequencing data and approximately 91 million unique TCR sequences made up an early release that covered over 550 HLA-typed donors. The genetic ancestry cluster associated with self-reported Caucasian donors included about 81% of the roughly 400 genotyped donors. The aim of the study was to test whether cataloging public T cell receptors could identify signatures of past pathogen exposure. The study profiled the T cell repertoires of hundreds of subjects by immunosequencing and related them to cytomegalovirus serostatus. In addition to the first cohort of around 670 subjects, a separate validation cohort of 120 different subjects was used. The study combined high-throughput TCR immunosequencing, statistical association of individual TCRs with disease status, and machine learning to predict cytomegalovirus infection status. To study patterns of TCR occurrence, a later analysis re-analyzed previously published TCR beta repertoires from hundreds of donors and added high-resolution HLA genotyping. Rather than using new phenotypic data, the later analysis identified candidate immune exposures from TCR beta sequences and from how often those sequences occurred across donors. In an earlier analysis of 500 to 650 of the donors, high-throughput TCR beta sequencing was used to judge whether each TCR beta V gene segment behaved as functional or pseudogenic. Donor age, sex, ethnicity and CMV serostatus were collected together with the repertoire data. In a later genetic analysis, genome-wide SNP genotypes for about 55% of the roughly 700 donors were used, and that subset was treated as a discovery cohort. Every discovery cohort repertoire had been produced on one sequencing platform. Both class I and class II loci were covered by HLA typing, at four-digit resolution. The number of typed donors differed by locus: about 620-640 for A, B, C, DRB1 and DQB1; roughly 510 for DQA1; some 590 for DPA1; and around 490 for DPB1. A handful of DR-DQ haplotypes were treated as single units for association and clustering because of strong linkage in the cohort. Among about 360 genotyped donors of the cohort, an average of 235,054 unique TCR beta nucleotide sequences were sequenced per donor, around a sixth of them non-productive. Broad study findings and their caveats: When HLA alleles, especially DR and DQ, strongly co-occurred, attributing TCR associations to individual alleles was difficult. In both the original and validation cohorts, the classifier was reported to diagnose cytomegalovirus status with high specificity and sensitivity. It was suggested by the authors that the approach could potentially be generalized to other disease states and immunological phenotypes. Linkage disequilibrium might explain the correlated functional status among segregating V segments, but an unknown experimental factor could not be excluded. A further reported finding was that TCR beta sequences accurately predicted the HLA-A and HLA-B alleles for most subjects in the first cohort. About 17 rarely observed V segments, including chromosome 9 orphons, were excluded from the earlier analysis of some 590 of the donors because counts were too low. Because HLA typing was unavailable for some donors at each locus, only the typed subset was used in association tests. Compared with the roughly 700-donor mean, donors in an Asian-associated ancestry cluster had fewer N-insertions in productive TCRs, according to a later genetic analysis. Most TCR sequences were seen in very few donors, while some public TCRs were found in many individuals. The 87-base-pair reads could not distinguish some IMGT-functional V segments, including TRBV6-2 and TRBV6-3, so those segments were excluded. A total of 150 to 200 TCR beta chains were listed by the study as associated with cytomegalovirus. CMV serostatus was the only immune exposure information available for the cohort. A later analysis found that most CMV-associated TCR beta chains appeared HLA-restricted, with HLA associations seemingly driven largely by CMV exposure. This cohort had only TCR beta chains sequenced, and the lack of alpha or paired-chain data limited which features could be detected. Presence/absence analyses assumed roughly uniform sequencing depth across donors, an assumption that may not hold. In a later analysis, HLA-associated TCR beta chains were found to be more clonally expanded and to have lower generation probabilities than equally common non-associated chains. In vitro tests confirmed that a few of the cytomegalovirus-associated TCR beta chains recognize cytomegalovirus antigens. An earlier analysis of around 600 of the donors showed that most TCR beta V segments appeared in productive rearrangements either about 87% or about 30% of the time, which broadly matched IMGT annotations. A cluster of highly shared sequence variants was judged likely to represent a technical artifact of the sequencing pipeline. Several of the top co-occurrence clusters appeared to be linked to parvovirus B19, influenza, CMV and Epstein-Barr virus, according to a later analysis. An association between a missense DCLRE1C variant and V-gene and J-gene trimming of TCR beta chains was found in a later genetic analysis and replicated in an independent cohort. A later analysis associated approximately 17,000 TCR beta sequences with specific HLA alleles at a false discovery rate of 0.05. In a later analysis, the rate of TCR association differed among HLA loci, with DRB1 alleles having the most associated TCRs and HLA-C alleles having the fewest.

Counted from cysteine to phenylalanine, this CDR3 has 14 amino acids. Just the 42-base CDR3 DNA is kept, in frame starting at base 1. V loses 7 bases, J loses 6 bases, and the germline ends lie 19 bases apart. Via the germline V gene, CDR1 is MDHEN and CDR2 SYDVKM. Libraries were made using the immunoSEQ multiplex PCR assay. A mixture of 60 forward primers for TCR Vbeta segments and 13 reverse primers for TCR Jbeta segments was used in the multiplex PCR. A multiplex PCR assay on genomic DNA amplified the CDR3 region of rearranged TCR beta genes. On the Illumina HiSeq System, the amplified TCR beta libraries were sequenced as 87-base-pair reads. The published analysis was carried out like this. A later analysis tallied about 77 million unique TCR beta chains across the 666 repertoires, and about 12 million of those chains were shared by two or more donors. A nearest-neighbor algorithm error-corrected the raw reads and collapsed the reads into unique sequences, merging closely related sequences to remove PCR and sequencing errors. CDR3 sequences were aligned to IMGT reference sequences to assign V, D and J gene segments. Each retained sequence needed at least a six-nucleotide match to both a V gene segment and a J gene segment. Rearrangements were classified as productive when the CDR3 lacked stop codons and remained in frame with V and J, and all other rearrangements were classified as non-productive. CDR3 was defined by IMGT convention, running from the second conserved V-encoded cysteine to the conserved J-encoded phenylalanine. Sequences without an unambiguous match to a single V gene segment were excluded from the earlier analysis of about 600 of the donors. An earlier analysis of several hundred of the donors called V segments functional above 56.7% productive rearrangements and segregating when the between-donor standard deviation exceeded 5%. A statistical classification framework was built to diagnose cytomegalovirus status from the catalog of TCR beta chain sequences. V and J gene assignment, in a later analysis, came from comparing TCR nucleotide sequences with IMGT/GENE-DB human TR gene sequences. In a later analysis, CDR3 sequences and most-parsimonious VDJ recombination scenarios were assigned using the TCRdist pipeline. In a later analysis, each TCR beta chain was defined by its CDR3 amino acid sequence together with its V-gene family, and reads without a unique V-gene family were excluded. To address suspected cross-contamination and a sequencing artifact, a later analysis removed roughly 640 highly shared, low-generation-probability nucleotide sequences. In a later analysis, a clonal expansion index for each public chain was calculated from normalized within-repertoire ranks of inferred template counts. In a later analysis, generation probabilities were computed with a VDJ recombination model fitted to out-of-frame rearrangements, and the resulting probabilities were checked against IGoR. In a later analysis, hypergeometric tests were used to score TCR-TCR, TCR-HLA and TCR-CMV co-occurrence, with a repertoire-size bias correction applied to TCR pairs. In a later analysis, false discovery rates were estimated by permuting HLA or CMV assignments 20 times. In a later analysis, co-occurring TCRs were grouped using DBSCAN, and TCRdist sequence similarity was added for clustering within HLA-allele-positive subsets. For co-occurrence clustering, repertoires with fewer than 30,000 or more than 120,000 public chains were excluded, along with 5 or 6 repertoires with anomalous nucleotide sharing. TCRdb provides this immuneACCESS table in a form limited to in-frame rearrangements. Some clones are lacking; in checked studies, under half of them reflect an unresolved V gene, and why the rest are absent is not known. That table gives V, J and clone size, and the DNA gave D and trimming. The sample table records 80,000 to 100,000 clones; about 85% of these occur just once. The leading ten clones occupy roughly 3.5% of the sample.

As to this clone: The specificity of this receptor is unknown. Base qualities are not recorded, but no much larger clone differs from it by a single base.

In total, approximately 690 healthy bone marrow donors made up the cohort. Cohort members were all nominally healthy when sampled, although unrecorded immune exposures were likely present. The donor was CMV seropositive and was included in the group of about 290 seropositive cohort members. A peripheral blood sample was collected from each donor, and TCR beta sequencing was performed on peripheral blood mononuclear cells. The Qiagen DNeasy Blood Extraction Kit was used to extract genomic DNA from the blood cell samples. The chain links TRBV28 with TRBJ2-7; the D region possibly corresponds to TRBD1 (7 bases align). Material: PBMCs. The clonotype comes from a female donor in good health and CMV-seropositive. The nucleotide sequence is TGTGCCAGCAATGTCATTCGGCAGGGGGGCGAGCAGTACTTC. It specifies CASNVIRQGGEQYF.